This T cell receptor beta chain was found in a study of cytomegalovirus exposure and HLA in healthy donors. Use of 60 Vbeta and 13 Jbeta primers characterized the PCR. Repertoires were generated with immunoSEQ multiplex PCR, while TCRdb's copy carries only in-frame clones and drops some. Among roughly 120,000 clones listed, roughly 83% were seen once. Deletions cut 9 bases from V and 1 base from J, with 11 bases between. CDR3 length: 13 amino acids. Germline values: CDR1 SGHRS, CDR2 YFSETQ. The chain joins TRBV5-1 to TRBJ2-1, with D tentatively TRBD1 (5 bases). The receptor was isolated from a man between 18 and 29 years old in good health and CMV-seronegative. Sequencing used PBMCs. In nucleotides, the CDR3 is TGCGCCACCCAGGGTGATTCCTACAATGAGCAGTTCTTC. It specifies CATQGDSYNEQFF. Supplemented by reference TRBV5-1 and TRBJ2-1, the full variable domain reads KAGVTQTPRYLIKTRGQQVTLSCSPISGHRSVSWYQQTPGQGLQFLFEYFSETQRNKGNFPGRFSGRQFSNSRSEMNVSTLELGDSALYLCATQGDSYNEQFFGPGTRLTVL.